This T cell receptor beta chain was sequenced for a study of blood T cell repertoires in COVID-19. Per the authors' pipeline: Reference gene primer amplification gave nucleated cell count estimates. Only in-frame clones appear in the TCRdb table, and some are missing; sequencing was by immunoSEQ multiplex PCR. V and J calls and clone size come straight from that table; D and trimming were deduced from the DNA. Here the sample spans approximately 54,000 clones, around 87% being singletons. The V and J ends lost 5 bases and 6 bases, in that order; junction bases with no gene match: 5. Looked up from germline, CDR1 is MGHRA and CDR2 is YSYEKL. CDR3 length: 14 residues.

The sample comprised peripheral blood. The J gene is TRBJ2-2, the V gene TRBV4-1; TRBD1 matches 8 bases. The receptor comes from a man in his fifties or sixties with acute or convalescent COVID-19. CDR3: CASSDRGEAGELFF. Written as DNA, the CDR3 is TGCGCCAGCAGCGACAGGGGAGAGGCCGGGGAGCTGTTTTTT.